The 28 T cell receptor beta chains reported below all come from one sample, sequenced in a study of CD4 T cells in relation to SARS-CoV-2 and coronaviruses. TCRdb's table, derived via immunoSEQ multiplex PCR, lists solely in-frame clones and lacks some. Of tens of thousands of clones listed, around 92% were seen once; the top ten hold approximately 0.37%. Sequenced material: naive CD4+ T cells from PBMCs. Subset indicated: naive CD4+ T cells isolated by negative enrichment. The source is an adult with COVID-19.

CDR3 residues: CSASPGTSAGRKYF. CDR3 bases: TGCAGTGCTAGTCCCGGGACTAGCGCCGGGAGAAAGTACTTC. This chain connects TRBV20-1 to TRBJ2-7, with 10 bases identical to TRBD2. The CDR3 totals 14 residues. V dropped 3 bases and J dropped 11; count of bases not matched to a gene: 13. Per germline, CDR1 DFQATT and CDR2 SNEGSKA (reference sequence).

The chain carries TRBV5-1 and TRBJ2-3; unclear D gene. The V gene's germline CDR1 is SGHRS and CDR2 YFSETQ. CDR3 length: 11 amino acids. V was trimmed by 0 bases and J by 7 bases, leaving 3 bases between them. This CDR3 reads CASSLANTQYF. CDR3 DNA: TGCGCCAGCAGCTTGGCGAATACGCAGTATTTT. The variable domain in full, with the rest retrieved from reference TRBV5-1 and TRBJ2-3, is KAGVTQTPRYLIKTRGQQVTLSCSPISGHRSVSWYQQTPGQGLQFLFEYFSETQRNKGNFPGRFSGRQFSNSRSEMNVSTLELGDSALYLCASSLANTQYFGPGTRLTVL.

This chain uses TRBV7-2 with TRBJ2-5, with TRBD1 identical over 7 bases. This CDR3 is 15 amino acids long. Germline V gives CDR1 SGHTA, CDR2 FQGNSA. V was clipped by 1 base and J by 1 base; unmatched bases: 3. CDR3 DNA: TGTGCCAGCAGCTTAGAAGGGGGCCGCCAAGAGACCCAGTACTTC. Translation gives CASSLEGGRQETQYF.

V and J are TRBV2 and TRBJ1-5, with 7 bases fitting TRBD1. V shed 5 bases, J shed 5 bases, and the junction held 12 bases outside the gene matches. Per germline, CDR1 SNHLY and CDR2 FYNNEI. The CDR3 totals 16 residues. Written as DNA, the CDR3 is TGTGCCAGCAGTTCTCGAACAGGGGAAAGGGATCAGCCCCAGCATTTT. Translating it yields CASSSRTGERDQPQHF.

This rearrangement joins TRBV2 to TRBJ2-7; 12 nucleotides line up with TRBD1. J was trimmed by 6 bases and V by 10 bases; bases with no gene match: 7. The CDR3 is 13 amino acids. Germline lookup yields CDR1 SNHLY and CDR2 FYNNEI. The CDR3 coding sequence is TGTGCCAACCGCCGGGACAGGGGGCTCGAGCAGTACTTC. Amino acids: CANRRDRGLEQYF. The full variable domain, rest sourced from reference TRBV2 and TRBJ2-7, is EPEVTQTPSHQVTQMGQEVILRCVPISNHLYFYWYRQILGQKVEFLVSFYNNEISEKSEIFDDQFSVERPDGSNFTLKIRSTKLEDSAMYFCANRRDRGLEQYFGPGTRLTVT.

This chain links TRBV5-1 with TRBJ2-5; tentative D call: TRBD2 (6 bases). CDR1 and CDR2 from the germline V gene are SGHRS and YFSETQ. The ends were cut back, 4 bases at V and 7 bases at J, with 20 bases in the middle. This CDR3 region has 15 residues. CDR3 residues: CASSLDSGEVVTQYF. The CDR3 nucleotides are TGCGCCAGCAGCCTGGACTCGGGGGAGGTCGTGACCCAGTACTTC.

The chain is built from TRBV7-9 and TRBJ2-3; TRBD2 matches 8 bases. CDR3 length: 14 amino acids. Germline values: CDR1 SEHNR, CDR2 FQNEAQ (reference sequence). J gave up 6 bases and V 4 bases, and 6 bases lay outside the gene matches. CDR3 sequence: CASSYSGRGDTQYF. In DNA, the CDR3 is TGTGCCAGCAGCTACAGCGGGAGAGGGGATACGCAGTATTTT.

The rearrangement uses TRBV6-5 and TRBJ2-1, with 7 bases lining up with TRBD2. The CDR3 is made up of 13 amino acids. Trimming took 6 bases from V and 8 from J; bases not matched to a gene: 7. The germline CDR1 and CDR2 sequences are MNHEY and SVGAGI. The CDR3 bases are TGTGCCAGCAGGGGGACTACTCGACATGAGCAGTTCTTC. It translates to CASRGTTRHEQFF.

J is TRBJ1-6 and V is TRBV28, with 11 bases fitting TRBD1. This CDR3 is 14 amino acids long. Germline CDR1 MDHEN, CDR2 SYDVKM. J lost 9 bases, V lost 6 bases, and 4 bases had no gene match. The chain's CDR3 is CASRGTGGGSPLHF. Here the CDR3 DNA reads TGTGCCAGCAGGGGGACAGGGGGAGGTTCACCCCTCCACTTT.

This clone was observed a handful of times. DNA of the CDR3: TGTGCCAGCAGTGAGGTCCAGGCCGCCGGGGAGCTGTTTTTT. Translated: CASSEVQAAGELFF. V is TRBV6-1 and J is TRBJ2-2; D remains unclear. The CDR3 has 14 amino acids. Germline lookup yields CDR1 MNHNS and CDR2 SASEGT. Trimming left V 3 bases short and J 6 bases short, with 11 bases between.

V is TRBV18 and J is TRBJ2-7; tentative D call: TRBD2 (6 bases). The ends were cut back, 2 bases at V and 3 bases at J, with 11 bases in the middle. Germline loops: CDR1 KGHSH, CDR2 LQKENI. This CDR3 has 14 amino acids. For the CDR3, the DNA is TGTGCCAGCTCACCATCCCGGGGGAACTACGAGCAGTACTTC. Encoded protein: CASSPSRGNYEQYF.

The chain recombines TRBV5-1 with TRBJ2-3; D is perhaps TRBD2 (6 bases). This CDR3 comprises 15 residues. CDR1 is SGHRS and CDR2 is YFSETQ in the germline V gene. Trimming took 4 bases from V and 0 from J, leaving 12 bases between them. This CDR3 is CASSPRRGSTDTQYF. In nucleotides, the CDR3 is TGCGCCAGCAGCCCAAGGCGGGGAAGCACAGATACGCAGTATTTT.

This clone was found once. This chain links TRBV4-2 with TRBJ2-3, with D uncertain. V gave up 1 base and J gave up 3 bases, with 17 bases separating them. The V gene's germline CDR1 is LGHNA and CDR2 YNFKEQ. CDR3 length equals 17 residues. The CDR3 bases are TGTGCCAGCAGCCAAGTACTAACCGAGGCGCGGACAGATACGCAGTATTTT. Residues: CASSQVLTEARTDTQYF.

The chain employs TRBV13 and TRBJ2-2; 12 positions agree with TRBD2. This CDR3 is built from 17 residues. V shed 5 bases, J shed 6 bases, and the junction held 10 bases outside the gene matches. Germline V gene sequence: CDR1 PRHDT, CDR2 FYEKMQ (reference sequence). The CDR3: CASSPTTSGRRSGELFF. CDR3 bases: TGTGCCAGCAGCCCCACCACTAGCGGGAGGCGGTCCGGGGAGCTGTTTTTT.

V is TRBV7-8 and J is TRBJ1-1; D not certain. This CDR3 is built from 13 residues. Germline-derived CDR1 and CDR2 are SGHVS and FQNEAQ. V lost 5 bases and J lost 1, with 8 bases in between. The CDR3 nucleotides read TGTGCCAGCAGCCAGCAGGAGAACACTGAAGCTTTCTTT. Amino acid sequence: CASSQQENTEAFF. The full variable domain, its missing parts supplied by reference TRBV7-8 and TRBJ1-1, is GAGVSQSPRYKVAKRGQDVALRCDPISGHVSLFWYQQALGQGPEFLTYFQNEAQLDKSGLPSDRFFAERPEGSVSTLKIQRTQQEDSAVYLCASSQQENTEAFFGQGTRLTVV.

This clone appeared once. The chain recombines TRBV7-8 with TRBJ2-6; TRBD1 might be the D (5 bases). V gave up 5 bases and J gave up 0 bases, with 8 bases separating them. The V gene's germline CDR1 is SGHVS and CDR2 FQNEAQ. CDR3 length: 15 residues. The CDR3 sequence is CASSRRGSGANVLTF. DNA of the CDR3: TGTGCCAGCAGCAGAAGGGGCTCTGGGGCCAACGTCCTGACTTTC.

This chain joins TRBV3-1 (or the pseudogene TRBV3-2) and TRBJ1-2; 8 bases align to TRBD1. Looked up from germline, CDR1 is LGHDT and CDR2 is YNNKEL (reference sequence). The CDR3 runs to 14 residues. The trim removed 6 bases at V and 2 bases at J, leaving 5 bases unmatched. The CDR3 reads CASSPNRGNYGYTF. The CDR3 DNA reads as TGTGCCAGCAGTCCTAACAGGGGGAACTATGGCTACACCTTC.

The chain joins TRBV6-6 to TRBJ2-7; D is undetermined. Germline V gene data show CDR1 as MNHNY and CDR2 as SVGAGI (reference sequence). Trimming removed 5 bases from V and 5 bases from J, with 13 bases in between. The CDR3 contains 13 residues. CDR3 amino acids: CASSLDPFDEQYF. As DNA, the CDR3 is TGTGCCAGCAGTCTCGACCCTTTTGACGAGCAGTACTTC.

This rearrangement joins TRBV28 to TRBJ1-2, with 9 nucleotides matching TRBD1. Germline V gene lookup returns CDR1 MDHEN and CDR2 SYDVKM. V lost 5 bases to trimming and J lost 6 bases; unmatched junction nucleotides: 16. This CDR3 has 17 amino acids. CDR3 nucleotide sequence: TGTGCCAGCAGTCAAAGGAGCACCTTGACAGGGGGTGATGGCTACACCTTC. It is translated as CASSQRSTLTGGDGYTF.

This clone appeared once. The CDR3 loop reads CAASARSNQPQHF. The CDR3 region has the DNA TGTGCCGCCTCGGCACGATCCAATCAGCCCCAGCATTTT. The V and J genes are TRBV10-3 and TRBJ1-5; D unresolved. V lost 11 bases and J 3 bases, leaving 14 bases between the germline ends. CDR3 length equals 13 residues. Germline loops: CDR1 ENHRY, CDR2 SYGVKD.

The chain uses TRBV18 and TRBJ2-1; perhaps TRBD2 as D (6 bases). V lost 1 base, J lost 4 bases, and 11 bases lay in between. The CDR3 is 15 residues long. Per germline, CDR1 KGHSH and CDR2 LQKENI. This chain's CDR3 is CASSPLLAEYNEQFF. The CDR3 region has the DNA TGTGCCAGCTCACCACTACTAGCAGAATACAATGAGCAGTTCTTC.

The chain uses TRBV6-5 and TRBJ2-1, with no clear D. Germline V gene lookup returns CDR1 MNHEY and CDR2 SVGAGI. The CDR3 spans 11 residues. Trimming took 8 bases from V and 0 from J, leaving 2 bases between them. Written as DNA, the CDR3 is TGTGCCAGCGACTCCTACAATGAGCAGTTCTTC. Its translation: CASDSYNEQFF.

This clone was detected only once. This chain joins TRBV15 and TRBJ2-1; 8 bases are shared with TRBD2. Trimming cost V 0 bases and J 7 bases; bases outside gene matches: 8. CDR1 LNHNV and CDR2 YYDKDF come from the germline V gene (reference sequence). The CDR3 has 16 residues. CDR3 coding DNA: TGTGCCACCAGCAGAGATGGGGTAGCGGGGTTAAATGAGCAGTTCTTC. Its protein product is CATSRDGVAGLNEQFF. Based on the CDR3 plus reference TRBV15 and TRBJ2-1, the full variable domain is DAMVIQNPRYQVTQFGKPVTLSCSQTLNHNVMYWYQQKSSQAPKLLFHYYDKDFNNEADTPDNFQSRRPNTSFCFLDIRSPGLGDTAMYLCATSRDGVAGLNEQFFGPGTRLTVL.

This clone was found once. The V and J genes are TRBV24-1 and TRBJ2-1; TRBD2 matches 8 bases. This CDR3 contains 15 residues. J gave up 7 bases and V 5 bases, and 9 bases lay outside the gene matches. Germline CDR1 and CDR2: KGHDR and SFDVKD. The CDR3 bases are TGTGCCACCAGTGGGGGACTAGGGACGGGGAATGAGCAGTTCTTC. Translated: CATSGGLGTGNEQFF.

The CDR3: CASSTRTARGTAYNEQFF. The CDR3 DNA reads as TGTGCCAGTAGTACCCGAACGGCGCGGGGGACCGCCTACAATGAGCAGTTCTTC. V and J are TRBV19 and TRBJ2-1, with 7 bases aligning to TRBD2. This CDR3 region has 18 residues. Germline loops: CDR1 LNHDA, CDR2 SQIVND (reference sequence). The V gene end was trimmed by 4 bases and the J gene end by 2 bases; junction bases not matched to a gene: 14.

This clone was detected only a few times. The chain uses TRBV19 and TRBJ2-1; no clear D. V was trimmed by 7 bases and J by 8 bases, leaving 12 bases between them. CDR1 is LNHDA, CDR2 SQIVND, per germline (reference sequence). This CDR3 contains 12 residues. The DNA for the CDR3 is TGTGCCAGTACCACCCTTGGGGATGAGCAGTTCTTC. The encoded protein is CASTTLGDEQFF.

This chain connects TRBV27 to TRBJ2-3; no definite D call. V was cut by 6 bases and J by 0 bases, with 7 bases left in between. The V gene's germline CDR1 is MNHEY and CDR2 SMNVEV (reference sequence). The CDR3 loop spans 13 amino acids. The CDR3 DNA sequence: TGTGCCAGCAGGGGCTCTAGCACAGATACGCAGTATTTT. Its protein is CASRGSSTDTQYF.

The rearrangement joins TRBV4-1 to TRBJ1-6; D uncertain. V was cut by 1 base and J by 4 bases, with 11 bases left in between. Germline V gives CDR1 MGHRA, CDR2 YSYEKL. This CDR3 comprises 16 residues. The CDR3 DNA follows: TGCGCCAGCAGCCAAGTTCCGGGATCTTATAATTCACCCCTCCACTTT. This translates into CASSQVPGSYNSPLHF.